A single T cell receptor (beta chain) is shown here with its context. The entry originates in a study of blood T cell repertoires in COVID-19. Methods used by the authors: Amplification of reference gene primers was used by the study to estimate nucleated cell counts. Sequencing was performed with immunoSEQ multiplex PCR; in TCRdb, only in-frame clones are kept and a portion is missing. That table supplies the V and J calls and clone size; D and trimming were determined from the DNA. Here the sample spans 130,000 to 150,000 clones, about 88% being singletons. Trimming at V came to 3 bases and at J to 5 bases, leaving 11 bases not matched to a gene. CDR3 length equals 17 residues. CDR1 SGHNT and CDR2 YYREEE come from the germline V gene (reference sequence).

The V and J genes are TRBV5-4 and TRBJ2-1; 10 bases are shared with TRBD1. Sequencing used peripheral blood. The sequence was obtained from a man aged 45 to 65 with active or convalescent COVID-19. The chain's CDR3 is CASSSPRDRGRNNEQFF. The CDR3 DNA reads TGTGCCAGCAGCTCCCCCCGGGACAGGGGCCGAAACAATGAGCAGTTCTTC. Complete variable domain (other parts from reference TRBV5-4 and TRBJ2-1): ETGVTQSPTHLIKTRGQQVTLRCSSQSGHNTVSWYQQALGQGPQFIFQYYREEENGRGNFPPRFSGLQFPNYSSELNVNALELDDSALYLCASSSPRDRGRNNEQFFGPGTRLTVL.